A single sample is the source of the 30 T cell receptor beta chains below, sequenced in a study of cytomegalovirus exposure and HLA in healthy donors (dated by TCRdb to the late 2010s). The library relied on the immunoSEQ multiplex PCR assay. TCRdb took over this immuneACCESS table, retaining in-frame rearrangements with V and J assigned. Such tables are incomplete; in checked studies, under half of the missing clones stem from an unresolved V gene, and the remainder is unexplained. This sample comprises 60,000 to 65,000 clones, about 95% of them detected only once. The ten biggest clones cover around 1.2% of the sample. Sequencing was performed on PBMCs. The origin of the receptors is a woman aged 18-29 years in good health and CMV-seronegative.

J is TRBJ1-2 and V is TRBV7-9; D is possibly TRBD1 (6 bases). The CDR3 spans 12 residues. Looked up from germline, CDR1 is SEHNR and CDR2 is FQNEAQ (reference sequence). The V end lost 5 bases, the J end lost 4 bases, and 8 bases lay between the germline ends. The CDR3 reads CASSMDSYGYTF. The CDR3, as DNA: TGTGCCAGCAGCATGGACAGCTATGGCTACACCTTC.

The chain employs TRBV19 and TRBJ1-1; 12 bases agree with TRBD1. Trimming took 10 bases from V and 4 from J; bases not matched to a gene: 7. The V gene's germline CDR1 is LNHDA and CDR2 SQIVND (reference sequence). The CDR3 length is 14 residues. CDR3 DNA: TGTGCCACCCGGGACAGGGGGCGGGTCACTGAAGCTTTCTTT. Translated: CATRDRGRVTEAFF.

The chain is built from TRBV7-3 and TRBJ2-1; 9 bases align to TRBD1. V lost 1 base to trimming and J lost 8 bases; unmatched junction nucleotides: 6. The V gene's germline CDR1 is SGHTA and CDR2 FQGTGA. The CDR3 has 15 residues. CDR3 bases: TGTGCCAGCAGCTTAATGGGACAGGGATCGGATGAGCAGTTCTTC. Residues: CASSLMGQGSDEQFF.

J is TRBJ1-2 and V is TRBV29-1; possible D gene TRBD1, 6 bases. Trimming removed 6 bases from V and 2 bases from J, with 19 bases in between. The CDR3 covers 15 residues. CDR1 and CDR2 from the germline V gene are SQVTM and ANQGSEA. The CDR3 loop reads CSVLGGPQGNYGYTF. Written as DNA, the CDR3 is TGCAGCGTCCTGGGGGGGCCCCAAGGGAACTATGGCTACACCTTC.

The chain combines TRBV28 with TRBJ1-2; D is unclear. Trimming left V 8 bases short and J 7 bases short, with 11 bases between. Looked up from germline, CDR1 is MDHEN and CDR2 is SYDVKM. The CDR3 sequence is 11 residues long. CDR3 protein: CASDPGSGYTF. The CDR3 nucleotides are TGTGCCAGCGACCCCGGGAGTGGCTACACCTTC.

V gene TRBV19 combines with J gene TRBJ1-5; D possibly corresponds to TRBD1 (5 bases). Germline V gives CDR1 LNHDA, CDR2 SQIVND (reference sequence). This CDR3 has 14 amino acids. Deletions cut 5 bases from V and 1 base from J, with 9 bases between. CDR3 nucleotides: TGTGCCAGTAGTTGGGCAGGGAGCAATCAGCCCCAGCATTTT. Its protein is CASSWAGSNQPQHF.

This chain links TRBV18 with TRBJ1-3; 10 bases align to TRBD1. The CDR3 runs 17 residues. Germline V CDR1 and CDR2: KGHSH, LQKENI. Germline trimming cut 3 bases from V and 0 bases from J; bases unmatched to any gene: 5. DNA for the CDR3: TGTGCCAGCTCACCCCGACAGGGGGCTTACTCTGGAAACACCATATATTTT. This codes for CASSPRQGAYSGNTIYF.

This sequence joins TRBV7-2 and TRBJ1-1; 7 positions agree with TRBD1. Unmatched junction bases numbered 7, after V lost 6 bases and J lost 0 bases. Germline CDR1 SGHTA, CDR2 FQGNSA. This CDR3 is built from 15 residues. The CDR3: CASRRDRVVNTEAFF. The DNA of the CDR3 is TGTGCCAGCAGACGCGACAGGGTGGTGAACACTGAAGCTTTCTTT.

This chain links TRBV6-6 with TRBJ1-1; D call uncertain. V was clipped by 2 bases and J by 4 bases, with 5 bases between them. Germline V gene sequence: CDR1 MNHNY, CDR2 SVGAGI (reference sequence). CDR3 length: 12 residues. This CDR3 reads CASSYRSTEAFF. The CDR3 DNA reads TGTGCCAGCAGTTACCGTAGCACTGAAGCTTTCTTT.

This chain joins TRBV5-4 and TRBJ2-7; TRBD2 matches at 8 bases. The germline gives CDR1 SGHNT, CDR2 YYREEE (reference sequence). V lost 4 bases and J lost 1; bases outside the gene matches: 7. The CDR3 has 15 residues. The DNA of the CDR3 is TGTGCCAGCAGCCTTAGCGGGGCGTCATCCTACGAGCAGTACTTC. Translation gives CASSLSGASSYEQYF.

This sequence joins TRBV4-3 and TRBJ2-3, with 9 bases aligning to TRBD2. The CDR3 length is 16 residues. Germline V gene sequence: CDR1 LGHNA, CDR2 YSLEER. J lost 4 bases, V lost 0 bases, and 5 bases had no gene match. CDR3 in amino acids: CASSQDRAGGADTQYF. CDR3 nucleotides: TGCGCCAGCAGCCAAGATAGGGCGGGAGGGGCAGATACGCAGTATTTT.

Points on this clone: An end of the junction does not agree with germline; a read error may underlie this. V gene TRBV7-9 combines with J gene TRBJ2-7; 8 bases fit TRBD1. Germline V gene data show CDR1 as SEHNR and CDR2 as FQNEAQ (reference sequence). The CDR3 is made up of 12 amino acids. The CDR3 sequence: CASAPGRGRIDF. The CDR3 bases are TGTGCCAGCGCCCCGGGCAGGGGGCGGATCGACTTC.

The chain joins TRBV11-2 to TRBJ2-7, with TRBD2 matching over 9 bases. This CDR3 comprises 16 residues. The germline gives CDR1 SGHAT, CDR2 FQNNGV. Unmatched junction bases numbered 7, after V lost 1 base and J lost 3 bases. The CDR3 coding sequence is TGTGCCAGCAGCTTAGTGGGGACTAGCTTAATCTACGAGCAGTACTTC. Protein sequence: CASSLVGTSLIYEQYF.

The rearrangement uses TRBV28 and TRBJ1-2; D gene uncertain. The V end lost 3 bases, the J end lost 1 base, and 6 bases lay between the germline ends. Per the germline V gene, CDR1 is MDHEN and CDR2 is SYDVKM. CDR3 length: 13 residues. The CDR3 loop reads CASSFSLNYGYTF. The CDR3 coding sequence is TGTGCCAGCAGTTTCAGTCTTAACTATGGCTACACCTTC.

CDR3: CASSILAGGQETQYF. CDR3 nucleotides: TGTGCCAGTAGTATTCTGGCGGGGGGGCAAGAGACCCAGTACTTC. The rearrangement joins TRBV19 to TRBJ2-5; TRBD2 agrees at 9 bases. There are 15 residues in the CDR3. Losses at the gene ends were 3 bases for V and 2 bases for J; bases not matched to a gene: 4. Germline values: CDR1 LNHDA, CDR2 SQIVND (reference sequence).

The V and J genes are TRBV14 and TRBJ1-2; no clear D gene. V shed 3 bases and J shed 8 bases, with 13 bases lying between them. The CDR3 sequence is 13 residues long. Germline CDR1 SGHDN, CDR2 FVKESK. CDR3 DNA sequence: TGTGCCAGCAGCCACACACGGGTACGGGGCTACACCTTC. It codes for CASSHTRVRGYTF. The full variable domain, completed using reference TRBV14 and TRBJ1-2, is EAGVTQFPSHSVIEKGQTVTLRCDPISGHDNLYWYRRVMGKEIKFLLHFVKESKQDESGMPNNRFLAERTGGTYSTLKVQPAELEDSGVYFCASSHTRVRGYTFGSGTRLTVV.

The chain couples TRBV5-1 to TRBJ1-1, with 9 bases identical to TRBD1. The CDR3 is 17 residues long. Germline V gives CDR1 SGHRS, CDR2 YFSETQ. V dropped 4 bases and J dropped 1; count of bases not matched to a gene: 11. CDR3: CASSPGQGRTANTEAFF. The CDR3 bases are TGCGCCAGCAGCCCGGGACAGGGTCGAACGGCGAACACTGAAGCTTTCTTT.

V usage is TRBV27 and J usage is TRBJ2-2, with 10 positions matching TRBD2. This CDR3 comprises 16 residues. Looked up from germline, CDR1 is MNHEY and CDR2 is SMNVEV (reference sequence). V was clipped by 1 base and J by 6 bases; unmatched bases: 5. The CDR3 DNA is TGTGCCAGCAGTTTATGGCTAGCGGGAGTTTCCGGGGAGCTGTTTTTT. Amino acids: CASSLWLAGVSGELFF.

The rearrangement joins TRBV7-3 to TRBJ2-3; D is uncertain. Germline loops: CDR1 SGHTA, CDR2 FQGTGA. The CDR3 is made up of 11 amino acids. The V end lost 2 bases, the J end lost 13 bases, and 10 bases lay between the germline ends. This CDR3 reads CASSLWAGKYF. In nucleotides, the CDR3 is TGTGCCAGCAGCTTATGGGCCGGAAAGTATTTT.

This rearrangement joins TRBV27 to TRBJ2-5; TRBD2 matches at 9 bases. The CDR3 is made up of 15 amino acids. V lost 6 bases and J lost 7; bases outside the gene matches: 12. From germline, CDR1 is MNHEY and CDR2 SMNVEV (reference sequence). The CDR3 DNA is TGTGCCAGCAGCGCACTAGCGGGTGGTGGGGGGACCCAGTACTTC. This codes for CASSALAGGGGTQYF.

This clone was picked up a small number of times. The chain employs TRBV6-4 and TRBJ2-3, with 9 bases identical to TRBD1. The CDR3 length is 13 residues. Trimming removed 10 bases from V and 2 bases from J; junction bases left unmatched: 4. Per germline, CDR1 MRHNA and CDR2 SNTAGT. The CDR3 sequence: CATGTGTTDTQYF. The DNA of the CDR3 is TGTGCCACCGGGACAGGGACCACAGATACGCAGTATTTT.

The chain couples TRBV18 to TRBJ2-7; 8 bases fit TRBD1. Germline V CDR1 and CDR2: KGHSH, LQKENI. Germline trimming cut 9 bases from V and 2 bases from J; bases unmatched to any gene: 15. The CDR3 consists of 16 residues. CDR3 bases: TGTGCCAGTTCCCCCTTTGCGGGGACAGGAGCCTACGAGCAGTACTTC. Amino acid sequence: CASSPFAGTGAYEQYF.

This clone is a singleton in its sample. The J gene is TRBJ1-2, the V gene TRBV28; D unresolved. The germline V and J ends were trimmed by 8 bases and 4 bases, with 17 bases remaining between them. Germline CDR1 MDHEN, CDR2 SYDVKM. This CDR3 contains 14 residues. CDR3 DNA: TGTGCCAGCCAGATGGTGGGCGATAGCTATGGCTACACCTTC. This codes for CASQMVGDSYGYTF.

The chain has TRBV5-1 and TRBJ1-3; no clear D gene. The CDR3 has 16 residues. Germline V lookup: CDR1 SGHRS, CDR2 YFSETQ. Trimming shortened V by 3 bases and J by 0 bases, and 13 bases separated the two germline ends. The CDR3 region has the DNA TGCGCCAGCAGCTCCGCCGGTCCCAACTCTGGAAACACCATATATTTT. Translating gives CASSSAGPNSGNTIYF.

CDR3 sequence: CASSHGQGGETQYF. DNA for the CDR3: TGTGCCAGCAGCCACGGACAGGGAGGAGAGACCCAGTACTTC. The V call is TRBV7-2, the J call TRBJ2-5; 8 bases line up with TRBD1. Per germline, CDR1 SGHTA and CDR2 FQGNSA. V lost 5 bases to trimming and J lost 4 bases; unmatched junction nucleotides: 6. The CDR3 runs 14 residues. Using reference TRBV7-2 and TRBJ2-5 for the parts outside the CDR3, the full variable domain is GAGVSQSPSNKVTEKGKDVELRCDPISGHTALYWYRQSLGQGLEFLIYFQGNSAPDKSGLPSDRFSAERTGGSVSTLTIQRTQQEDSAVYLCASSHGQGGETQYFGPGTRLLVL.

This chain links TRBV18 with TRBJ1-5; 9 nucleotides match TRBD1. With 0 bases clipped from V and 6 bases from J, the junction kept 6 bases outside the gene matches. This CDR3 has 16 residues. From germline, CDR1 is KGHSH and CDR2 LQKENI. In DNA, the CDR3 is TGTGCCAGCTCACCACCGGGCACAGGGGGCGGTCAGCCCCAGCATTTT. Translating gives CASSPPGTGGGQPQHF. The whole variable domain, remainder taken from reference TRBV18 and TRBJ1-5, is NAGVMQNPRHLVRRRGQEARLRCSPMKGHSHVYWYRQLPEEGLKFMVYLQKENIIDESGMPKERFSAEFPKEGPSILRIQQVVRGDSAAYFCASSPPGTGGGQPQHFGDGTRLSIL.

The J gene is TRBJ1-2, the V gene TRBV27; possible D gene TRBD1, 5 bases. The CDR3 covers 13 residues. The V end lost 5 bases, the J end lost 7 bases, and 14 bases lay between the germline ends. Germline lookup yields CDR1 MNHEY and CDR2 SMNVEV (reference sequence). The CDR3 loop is CASSPWPGGGYTF. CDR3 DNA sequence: TGTGCCAGCAGTCCCTGGCCGGGGGGTGGCTACACCTTC.

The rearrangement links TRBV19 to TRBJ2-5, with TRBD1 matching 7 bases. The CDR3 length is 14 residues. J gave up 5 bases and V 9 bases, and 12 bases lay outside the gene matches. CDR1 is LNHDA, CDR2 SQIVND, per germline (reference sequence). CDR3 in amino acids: CASKTTGAPETQYF. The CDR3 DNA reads TGTGCCAGCAAAACCACAGGGGCCCCGGAGACCCAGTACTTC.

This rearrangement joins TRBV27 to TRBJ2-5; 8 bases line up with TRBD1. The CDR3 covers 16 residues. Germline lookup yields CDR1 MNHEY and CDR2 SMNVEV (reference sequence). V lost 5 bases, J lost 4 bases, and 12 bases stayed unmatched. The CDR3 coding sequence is TGTGCCAGCAGTAGGGGGACAGGTCTCCCAAGAGAGACCCAGTACTTC. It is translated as CASSRGTGLPRETQYF.

CDR3 in DNA: TGTGCCATCAGTGGGGGGACAGGGAGCACAGATACGCAGTATTTT. Amino acids: CAISGGTGSTDTQYF. The V gene is TRBV10-3, the J gene TRBJ2-3, with 9 bases that match TRBD1. This CDR3 spans 15 amino acids. The V gene's germline CDR1 is ENHRY and CDR2 SYGVKD. J was trimmed by 0 bases and V by 4 bases; bases with no gene match: 2.